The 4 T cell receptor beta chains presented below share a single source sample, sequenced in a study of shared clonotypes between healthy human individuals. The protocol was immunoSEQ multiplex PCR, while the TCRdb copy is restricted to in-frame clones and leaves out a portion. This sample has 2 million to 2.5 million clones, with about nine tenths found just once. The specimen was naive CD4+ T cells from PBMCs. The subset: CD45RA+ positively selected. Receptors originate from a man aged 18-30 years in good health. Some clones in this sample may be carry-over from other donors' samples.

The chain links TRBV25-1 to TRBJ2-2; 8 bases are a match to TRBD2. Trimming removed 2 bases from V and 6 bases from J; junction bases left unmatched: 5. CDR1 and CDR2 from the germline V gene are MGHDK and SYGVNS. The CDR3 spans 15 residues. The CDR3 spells CASSEIGTRSGELFF. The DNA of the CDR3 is TGTGCCAGCAGTGAAATAGGGACTAGATCCGGGGAGCTGTTTTTT.

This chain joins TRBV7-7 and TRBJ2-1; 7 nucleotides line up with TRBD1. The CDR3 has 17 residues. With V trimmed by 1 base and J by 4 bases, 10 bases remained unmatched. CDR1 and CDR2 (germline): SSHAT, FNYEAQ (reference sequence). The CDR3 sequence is CASSLDLTPTGYNEQFF. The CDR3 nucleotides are TGTGCCAGCAGCTTAGATCTCACCCCGACAGGGTACAATGAGCAGTTCTTC.

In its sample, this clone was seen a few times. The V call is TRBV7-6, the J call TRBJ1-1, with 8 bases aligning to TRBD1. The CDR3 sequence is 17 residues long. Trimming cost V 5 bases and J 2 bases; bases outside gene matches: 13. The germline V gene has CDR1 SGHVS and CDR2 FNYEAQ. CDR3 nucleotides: TGTGCCAGCAGCCCCCGGACAGGGATCGGTATTAACACTGAAGCTTTCTTT. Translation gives CASSPRTGIGINTEAFF.

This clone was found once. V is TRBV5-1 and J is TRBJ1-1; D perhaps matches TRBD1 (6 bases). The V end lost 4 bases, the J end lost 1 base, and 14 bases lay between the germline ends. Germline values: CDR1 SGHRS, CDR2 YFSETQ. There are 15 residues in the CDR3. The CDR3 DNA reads TGCGCCAGCAGCCTCCCGGGGGGGGCGAACACTGAAGCTTTCTTT. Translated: CASSLPGGANTEAFF.